This TCR beta chain was identified during a study of blood T cell repertoires in COVID-19. Study overall: Collection of acute and convalescent COVID-19 samples took place in the United States, Italy and Spain.

Trimming took 4 bases from V and 6 from J; bases not matched to a gene: 0. The CDR3 sequence is 13 residues long. This table comes from immunoSEQ multiplex PCR, and its TCRdb copy is limited to in-frame clones, with some not included. The table shows 310,000 or so clones, with roughly nine tenths occurring only once. The sequence was obtained from a woman in her forties who had recovered from COVID-19. Input material: PBMCs or T cells enriched from blood (not recorded which). The J gene is TRBJ1-4, the V gene TRBV12-3 or TRBV12-4; 9 nucleotides match TRBD1. CDR3 amino acids: CASSWTGDEKLFF. The CDR3 coding sequence is TGTGCCAGCAGTTGGACAGGGGATGAAAAACTGTTTTTT.